Listed below are T cell receptor beta chains from one sample, sequenced in a study of cytomegalovirus exposure and HLA in healthy donors. The method was immunoSEQ multiplex PCR; TCRdb's version includes in-frame clones alone and lacks a portion of them. The data show 140,000 to 150,000 clones, roughly four fifths seen once. Input material: PBMCs. All receptors come from a man between 35 and 55 years old in good health and CMV-seropositive. Each CDR3 is given with its conserved first and last residue. D genes are given only for firm matches. The size of a clone is reported for some rows only, either as once, few or many, or as a class for expanded clones.

v_gene	j_gene	abundance	d_gene	CDR3aa	CDR3nt
TRBV7-6	TRBJ2-2	-	TRBD2	CASSRAGTSRNTGELFF	TGTGCCAGCAGCCGAGCCGGGACTAGCCGAAACACCGGGGAGCTGTTTTTT
TRBV30	TRBJ1-2	-	-	CAWRVTGRGGYTF	TGTGCCTGGAGGGTCACAGGGAGGGGGGGCTACACCTTC
TRBV4-1	TRBJ2-1	few	-	CASSRSQGTYEQFF	TGCGCCAGCAGCCGGTCCCAGGGGACATACGAGCAGTTCTTC
TRBV6-5	TRBJ2-1	-	TRBD2	CASSPLAGSYNEQFF	TGTGCCAGCAGTCCCCTAGCGGGCTCCTACAATGAGCAGTTCTTC
TRBV7-3	TRBJ2-1	once	TRBD1	CASSPKGGLLTERLYNEQFF	TGTGCCAGCAGCCCCAAAGGGGGCCTACTTACCGAACGTCTTTACAATGAGCAGTTCTTC
TRBV7-9	TRBJ2-1	-	-	CASSRVLVNEQFF	TGTGCCAGCAGCCGAGTCCTCGTCAATGAGCAGTTCTTC
TRBV27	TRBJ2-1	-	TRBD1	CASSLVRDRGSLTEQFF	TGTGCCAGCAGTTTAGTCCGGGACAGGGGTTCCTTAACGGAGCAGTTCTTC
TRBV2	TRBJ2-3	once	TRBD2	CASSSLSGIADTQYF	TGTGCCAGCAGTTCCCTTAGCGGGATAGCAGATACGCAGTATTTT
TRBV6-5	TRBJ2-7	-	TRBD2	CASTDNSGGSYEQYF	TGTGCCAGCACCGACAACTCGGGAGGGAGCTACGAGCAGTACTTC
TRBV29-1	TRBJ2-5	-	-	CSVVYSQETQYF	TGCAGCGTTGTGTACAGCCAAGAGACCCAGTACTTC
TRBV11-2	TRBJ2-7	-	-	CASRHFSYEQYF	TGTGCCAGCAGGCACTTCTCCTACGAGCAGTACTTC
TRBV10-2	TRBJ2-1	-	TRBD2	CASRVGLAAANEQFF	TGCGCCAGCAGAGTGGGACTAGCGGCAGCCAATGAGCAGTTCTTC
TRBV27	TRBJ1-6	-	TRBD1	CARLEGQGTSPLHF	TGTGCCAGGTTAGAGGGACAGGGTACTTCACCCCTCCACTTT
TRBV11-2	TRBJ2-1	few	TRBD2	CASMQLAGLNEQFF	TGTGCCAGCATGCAGCTAGCGGGTTTAAATGAGCAGTTCTTC
TRBV19	TRBJ2-2	-	-	CASSISSANTGELFF	TGTGCCAGTAGTATTTCTAGCGCGAACACCGGGGAGCTGTTTTTT